This is a list of T cell receptor beta chains from one sample in a study of neurological immune-mediated disorders. TCRdb called the 5' RACE reads again in MiXCR, with one record for every CDR3 protein. The data show more than 70,000 distinct CDR3 sequences, approximately 17% seen once. Sequencing used PBMCs. Source of these receptors: a woman aged 40 to 55 in good health. The CDR3 runs from the conserved cysteine through the conserved F or W. D genes are given only for firm matches.

d_call: TRBD1
j_call: TRBJ2-3
v_call: TRBV4-2
cdr3_aa: CASSQDGLGTGGPDTQYF

d_call: .
j_call: TRBJ2-3
v_call: TRBV21-1
cdr3_aa: CASSKSRTLRTDTQYF

d_call: TRBD1
j_call: TRBJ2-1
v_call: TRBV6-5
cdr3_aa: CASGYRGWDEQFF

d_call: TRBD1
j_call: TRBJ2-5
v_call: TRBV5-1
cdr3_aa: CASSPYPKTGDGETQYF

d_call: .
j_call: TRBJ1-4
v_call: TRBV20-1
cdr3_aa: CSASRVSRAANEKLFF

d_call: .
j_call: TRBJ2-1
v_call: TRBV7-2
cdr3_aa: CASSSHGRGEQFF

d_call: .
j_call: TRBJ2-7
v_call: TRBV20-1
cdr3_aa: CSARDRGLSSYEQYF

d_call: .
j_call: TRBJ2-1
v_call: TRBV6-2/TRBV6-3
cdr3_aa: CASSYPQDAREPLNEQFF

d_call: TRBD2
j_call: TRBJ2-2
v_call: TRBV28
cdr3_aa: CASSLWTGGPNTGELFF

d_call: .
j_call: TRBJ2-1
v_call: TRBV5-1
cdr3_aa: CASSLVGSSYNEQFF

d_call: TRBD2
j_call: TRBJ2-3
v_call: TRBV27
cdr3_aa: CASSLRSSGGRDTQYF

d_call: .
j_call: TRBJ2-1
v_call: TRBV5-1
cdr3_aa: CASSPGQGHRIF

d_call: .
j_call: TRBJ2-6
v_call: TRBV4-2
cdr3_aa: CASSTEQGSGANVLTF

d_call: .
j_call: TRBJ2-3
v_call: TRBV20-1
cdr3_aa: CSAETGTLGDTQYF

d_call: .
j_call: TRBJ2-2
v_call: TRBV2
cdr3_aa: CASSALRQGYTGELFF

d_call: .
j_call: TRBJ2-7
v_call: TRBV5-1
cdr3_aa: CASSRDGLSSYEQYF

d_call: .
j_call: TRBJ2-1
v_call: TRBV20-1
cdr3_aa: CSARGTDKKQNEQFF

d_call: .
j_call: TRBJ2-1
v_call: TRBV18
cdr3_aa: CASSPPARNNEQFF

d_call: TRBD1
j_call: TRBJ1-6
v_call: TRBV20-1
cdr3_aa: CSARNRGSNSPLHF

d_call: TRBD2
j_call: TRBJ2-3
v_call: TRBV20-1
cdr3_aa: CSARDRLAGGPDTQYF

d_call: .
j_call: TRBJ2-4
v_call: TRBV5-6
cdr3_aa: CASSDRCGLAKNIQYF

d_call: .
j_call: TRBJ1-1
v_call: TRBV5-1
cdr3_aa: CASSLQQGPNTEAFF

d_call: .
j_call: TRBJ2-1
v_call: TRBV6-2/TRBV6-3
cdr3_aa: CASSYPKRDHNNEQFF

d_call: .
j_call: TRBJ2-1
v_call: TRBV29-1
cdr3_aa: CSVDRLSYNEQFF

d_call: TRBD2
j_call: TRBJ2-1
v_call: TRBV29-1
cdr3_aa: CSVERGGYNEQFF

d_call: .
j_call: TRBJ1-6
v_call: TRBV3-1
cdr3_aa: CASSKGQHNSPLHF

d_call: .
j_call: TRBJ1-1
v_call: TRBV28
cdr3_aa: CASSFLEGTEAFF

d_call: TRBD2
j_call: TRBJ2-5
v_call: TRBV7-8
cdr3_aa: CASSLDPWRFGASGDETQYF

d_call: TRBD2
j_call: TRBJ2-4
v_call: TRBV20-1
cdr3_aa: CSAPMAGSSGLAKNIQYF

d_call: TRBD2
j_call: TRBJ2-1
v_call: TRBV11-3
cdr3_aa: CASSLRRGDYNEQFF

d_call: .
j_call: TRBJ2-5
v_call: TRBV2
cdr3_aa: CASSTEGTPGETQYF

d_call: .
j_call: TRBJ2-3
v_call: TRBV2
cdr3_aa: CASSGTLGTDTQYF

d_call: .
j_call: TRBJ1-4
v_call: TRBV4-1
cdr3_aa: CASSQDPPDEKLFF

d_call: .
j_call: TRBJ2-3
v_call: TRBV12-3/TRBV12-4
cdr3_aa: CASSSQGSGTDTQYF

d_call: .
j_call: TRBJ2-5
v_call: TRBV29-1
cdr3_aa: CSVVSGSETQYF

d_call: .
j_call: TRBJ1-2
v_call: TRBV10-3
cdr3_aa: CAISELGGSNYGYTF

d_call: .
j_call: TRBJ2-1
v_call: TRBV10-3
cdr3_aa: CAISEGFGKSEQFF

d_call: .
j_call: TRBJ1-5
v_call: TRBV20-1
cdr3_aa: CSARVGQQPYQPQHF

d_call: .
j_call: TRBJ1-1
v_call: TRBV5-1
cdr3_aa: CASSFADANTEAFF

d_call: .
j_call: TRBJ2-3
v_call: TRBV5-1
cdr3_aa: CASSLDRALDTQYF

d_call: TRBD2
j_call: TRBJ2-3
v_call: TRBV20-1
cdr3_aa: CSARDRAGGYSTDTQYF

d_call: TRBD1
j_call: TRBJ1-2
v_call: TRBV12-3/TRBV12-4
cdr3_aa: CASTRDRGFITF

d_call: .
j_call: TRBJ1-1
v_call: TRBV5-6
cdr3_aa: CASSYGSEAFF

d_call: .
j_call: TRBJ2-1
v_call: TRBV18
cdr3_aa: CASSPTGEGHNEQFF

d_call: .
j_call: TRBJ2-5
v_call: TRBV4-1
cdr3_aa: CASSLAGERETQYF

d_call: .
j_call: TRBJ1-1
v_call: TRBV4-3
cdr3_aa: CASRRSGTENTEAFF

d_call: .
j_call: TRBJ2-3
v_call: TRBV5-1
cdr3_aa: CASSRTWEEDTQYF

d_call: .
j_call: TRBJ1-6
v_call: TRBV20-1
cdr3_aa: CSARGGKDNSPLHF

d_call: .
j_call: TRBJ2-3
v_call: TRBV7-9
cdr3_aa: CASSLAGGDTQYF

d_call: TRBD1
j_call: TRBJ2-1
v_call: TRBV20-1
cdr3_aa: CSAPSGRGPSEQFF

d_call: TRBD1
j_call: TRBJ2-4
v_call: TRBV18
cdr3_aa: CASSPGDRDIQYF

d_call: .
j_call: TRBJ1-4
v_call: TRBV20-1
cdr3_aa: CSASPLPRGADEKLFF

d_call: .
j_call: TRBJ1-1
v_call: TRBV10-1
cdr3_aa: CASSDRAFDEAFF

d_call: .
j_call: TRBJ1-5
v_call: TRBV20-1
cdr3_aa: CSAKAGDWAGNQPQHF